A selection of T cell receptor beta chains follows, all from one sample in a study of T cell changes during pregnancy in multiple sclerosis. Using immunoSEQ multiplex PCR, the repertoire was profiled, and TCRdb retains in-frame clones only, with some absent. This sample has tens of thousands of clones, with about 89% found just once. This specimen consisted of CD4+ T cells from peripheral blood mononuclear cells, obtained in the second trimester of pregnancy. The receptors shown here come from a female donor with multiple sclerosis, enrolled in a pregnancy study. Both conserved end residues are trimmed from each CDR3.

V gene,J gene,CDR3 protein
TRBV7-9,TRBJ1-1,ASRYRAEAF
TRBV28,TRBJ2-1,ASRLPKGGSGYNEQF
TRBV9,TRBJ2-7,ASSVGGSGRGYEQY
TRBV10-2,TRBJ2-1,ASSGSGRANEQF
TRBV4-3,TRBJ2-2,ASSQDFAGANTGELF
TRBV4-1,TRBJ2-3,ASSQVGLSLNTQY
TRBV5-4,TRBJ1-5,ASYPDRGRLGQPQH
TRBV19,TRBJ1-2,ASSLQGVDNYGYT
TRBV18,TRBJ2-1,ASLRILSSHNEQF
TRBV4-1,TRBJ2-5,ASSQDSRQGETQY
TRBV19,TRBJ1-1,ASSPWTVGDTEAF
TRBV7-8,TRBJ1-4,ASSLSLVGARDEKLF
TRBV7-9,TRBJ1-4,ASSPRGGEKLF
TRBV2,TRBJ2-7,ASSSRQLRSYEQY
TRBV10-1,TRBJ1-1,ASSESLLNTEAF
TRBV6-1,TRBJ1-4,ASNPTGLNEKLF
TRBV5-4,TRBJ1-4,ASSFGQSTNEKLF
TRBV5-6,TRBJ1-1,ASSPPGGWNTEAF
TRBV9,TRBJ1-2,ASSVATGQGAGYT
TRBV19,TRBJ2-7,ASTPTGSGYEQY
TRBV4-2,TRBJ2-7,ASSFFSGTRNDEQY
TRBV5-6,TRBJ2-3,ASSVLTDTQY
TRBV10-3,TRBJ2-7,AISRQVYEQY
TRBV11-2,TRBJ1-1,ASSLMEGNTEAF
TRBV6-5,TRBJ1-1,ASRQGQNTEAF
TRBV4-1,TRBJ2-2,ASSSLFKRGRGELF
TRBV5-1,TRBJ2-2,ASSARPGLAGFGELF
TRBV27,TRBJ2-1,ASSLYWYNEQF
TRBV2,TRBJ2-4,ASRGTEDIQY
TRBV6-5,TRBJ2-3,ASRSPRGGDTQY
TRBV27,TRBJ1-5,ASTPPGGFRPQH
TRBV7-2,TRBJ1-4,ASSTRGLSEKLF
TRBV19,TRBJ2-1,ASSSGKSYNEQF
TRBV6-6,TRBJ1-5,ASSYDRNQPQH
TRBV5-6,TRBJ1-4,ASSTTGLTNEKLF
TRBV29-1,TRBJ2-1,SASRGNEQF
TRBV6-6,TRBJ2-7,ASSPLAELSYEQY
TRBV10-2,TRBJ1-5,ASSVSHSNQPQH
TRBV6-6,TRBJ1-1,ASSPREVLDTEAF
TRBV19,TRBJ2-7,ASSMAPSYEQY
TRBV18,TRBJ1-5,ASSPVPPGGNQPQH
TRBV7-2,TRBJ2-2,ASSLLAGVSGELF
TRBV28,TRBJ2-5,ASSLGYGGETQY
TRBV29-1,TRBJ1-4,SVGISGGKLF
TRBV21-1,TRBJ2-7,ASSKGLDDEQY
TRBV27,TRBJ1-6,ASSSIGSGSNSPLH
TRBV6-1,TRBJ1-2,ASSTRDRSYGYT
TRBV5-5,TRBJ1-2,ASRRPGTNYGYT
TRBV18,TRBJ1-3,ASSPREGRGNTIY
TRBV28,TRBJ1-4,ATKTRDRGNEKLF
TRBV28,TRBJ1-6,ASYPTAYNSPLH
TRBV7-2,TRBJ1-2,ASSLQGSANYGYT
TRBV5-1,TRBJ2-5,ASSFSGSSETQY
TRBV29-1,TRBJ1-2,SVVDRGDYGYT
TRBV27,TRBJ2-1,ASSAQTGGGFYNEQF